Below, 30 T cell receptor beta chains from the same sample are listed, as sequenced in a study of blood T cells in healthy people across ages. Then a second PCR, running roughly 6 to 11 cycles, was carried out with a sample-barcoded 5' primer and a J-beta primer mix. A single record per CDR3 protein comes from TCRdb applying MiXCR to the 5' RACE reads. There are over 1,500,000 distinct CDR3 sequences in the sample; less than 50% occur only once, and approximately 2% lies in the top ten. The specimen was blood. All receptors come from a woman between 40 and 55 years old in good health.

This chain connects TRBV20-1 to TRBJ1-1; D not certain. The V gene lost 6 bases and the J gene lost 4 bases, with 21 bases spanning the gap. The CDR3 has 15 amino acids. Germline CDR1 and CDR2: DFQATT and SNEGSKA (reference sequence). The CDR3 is CSATKQLTGSTEAFF. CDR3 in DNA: TGCAGTGCAACGAAACAGCTAACGGGGAGCACTGAAGCTTTCTTT.

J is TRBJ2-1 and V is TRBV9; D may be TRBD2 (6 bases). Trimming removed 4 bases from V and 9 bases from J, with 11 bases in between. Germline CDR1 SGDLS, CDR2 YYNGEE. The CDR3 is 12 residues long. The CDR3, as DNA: TGTGCCAGCAGCCCTGGGGGGTTTGAGCAGTTCTTC. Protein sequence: CASSPGGFEQFF.

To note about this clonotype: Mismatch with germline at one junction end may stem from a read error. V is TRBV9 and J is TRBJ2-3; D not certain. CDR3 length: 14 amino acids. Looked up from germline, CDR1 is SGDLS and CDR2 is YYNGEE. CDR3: CASSSPLRTNTQYF. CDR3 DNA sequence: TGTGCCAGCAGCTCCCCCTTACGCACAAATACGCAGTATTTT.

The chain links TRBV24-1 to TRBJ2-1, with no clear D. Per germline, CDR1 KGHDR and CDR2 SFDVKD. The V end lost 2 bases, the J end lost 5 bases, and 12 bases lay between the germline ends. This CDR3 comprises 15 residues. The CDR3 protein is CATSDSHGVHNEQFF. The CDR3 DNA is TGTGCCACCAGTGATTCCCATGGAGTACACAATGAGCAGTTCTTC.

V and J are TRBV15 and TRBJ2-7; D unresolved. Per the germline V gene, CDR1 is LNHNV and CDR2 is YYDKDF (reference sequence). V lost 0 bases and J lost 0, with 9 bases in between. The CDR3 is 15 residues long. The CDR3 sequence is CATSRDLAGSYEQYF. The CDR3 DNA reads TGTGCCACCAGCAGAGATCTCGCAGGCTCCTACGAGCAGTACTTC.

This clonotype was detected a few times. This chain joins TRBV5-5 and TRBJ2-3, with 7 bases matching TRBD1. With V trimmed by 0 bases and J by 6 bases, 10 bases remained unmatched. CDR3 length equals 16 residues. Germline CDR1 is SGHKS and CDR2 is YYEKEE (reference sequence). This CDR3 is CASSLETGRVMDTQYF. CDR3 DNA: TGTGCCAGCAGCTTGGAGACAGGGCGGGTTATGGATACGCAGTATTTT. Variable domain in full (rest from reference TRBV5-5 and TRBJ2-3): DAGVTQSPTHLIKTRGQQVTLRCSPISGHKSVSWYQQVLGQGPQFIFQYYEKEERGRGNFPDRFSARQFPNYSSELNVNALLLGDSALYLCASSLETGRVMDTQYFGPGTRLTVL.

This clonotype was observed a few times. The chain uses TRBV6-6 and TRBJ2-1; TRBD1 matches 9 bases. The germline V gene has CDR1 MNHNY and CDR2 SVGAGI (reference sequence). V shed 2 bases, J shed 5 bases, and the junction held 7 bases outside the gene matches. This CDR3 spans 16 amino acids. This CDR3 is CASSYAGQGAHNEQFF. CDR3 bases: TGTGCCAGCAGTTACGCGGGACAGGGTGCACACAATGAGCAGTTCTTC.

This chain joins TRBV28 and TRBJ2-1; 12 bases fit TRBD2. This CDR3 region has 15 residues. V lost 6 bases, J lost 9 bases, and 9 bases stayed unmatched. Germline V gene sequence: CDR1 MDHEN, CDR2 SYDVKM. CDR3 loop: CASRRTSGAGSEQFF. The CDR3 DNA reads TGTGCCAGCAGGCGGACTAGCGGGGCCGGCAGTGAGCAGTTCTTC.

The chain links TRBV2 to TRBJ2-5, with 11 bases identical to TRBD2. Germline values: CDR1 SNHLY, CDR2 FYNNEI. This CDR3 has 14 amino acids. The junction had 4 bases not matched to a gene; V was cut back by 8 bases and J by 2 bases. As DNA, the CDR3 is TGTGCCAGCGGACTAGCGGGTTTGCAAGAGACCCAGTACTTC. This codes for CASGLAGLQETQYF.

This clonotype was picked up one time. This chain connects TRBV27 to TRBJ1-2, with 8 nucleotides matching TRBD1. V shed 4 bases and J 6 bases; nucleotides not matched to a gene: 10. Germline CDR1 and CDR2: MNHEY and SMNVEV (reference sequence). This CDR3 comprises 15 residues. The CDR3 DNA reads TGTGCCAGCAGTTGGACAGGGAAGCCTCGCAATGGCTACACCTTC. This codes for CASSWTGKPRNGYTF.

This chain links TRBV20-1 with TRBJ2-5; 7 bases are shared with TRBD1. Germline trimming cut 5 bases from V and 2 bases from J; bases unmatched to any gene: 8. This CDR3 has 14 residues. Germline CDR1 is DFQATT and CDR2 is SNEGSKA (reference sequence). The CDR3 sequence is CSAAHGTAQETQYF. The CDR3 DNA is TGCAGTGCTGCCCACGGGACAGCTCAAGAGACCCAGTACTTC.

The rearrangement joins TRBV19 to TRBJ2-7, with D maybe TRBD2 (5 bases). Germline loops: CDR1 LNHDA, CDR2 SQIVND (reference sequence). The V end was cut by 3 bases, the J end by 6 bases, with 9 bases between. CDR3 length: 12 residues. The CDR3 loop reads CASSMKGGEQYF. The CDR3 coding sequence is TGTGCCAGTAGTATGAAAGGAGGCGAGCAGTACTTC. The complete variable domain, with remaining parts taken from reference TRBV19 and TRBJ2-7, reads DGGITQSPKYLFRKEGQNVTLSCEQNLNHDAMYWYRQDPGQGLRLIYYSQIVNDFQKGDIAEGYSVSREKKESFPLTVTSAQKNPTAFYLCASSMKGGEQYFGPGTRLTVT.

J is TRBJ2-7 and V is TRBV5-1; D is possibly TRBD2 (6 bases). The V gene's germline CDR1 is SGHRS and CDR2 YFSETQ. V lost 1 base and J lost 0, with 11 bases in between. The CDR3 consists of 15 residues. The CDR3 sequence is CASSLFRGTSYEQYF. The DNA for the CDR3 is TGCGCCAGCAGCTTGTTTCGGGGGACCTCCTACGAGCAGTACTTC.

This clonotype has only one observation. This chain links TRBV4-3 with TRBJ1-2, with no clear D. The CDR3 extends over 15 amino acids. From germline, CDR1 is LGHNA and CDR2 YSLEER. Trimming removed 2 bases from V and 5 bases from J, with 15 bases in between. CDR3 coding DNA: TGCGCCAGCAGCCAATCCTCTGGGATATGGTATGGCTACACCTTC. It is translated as CASSQSSGIWYGYTF.

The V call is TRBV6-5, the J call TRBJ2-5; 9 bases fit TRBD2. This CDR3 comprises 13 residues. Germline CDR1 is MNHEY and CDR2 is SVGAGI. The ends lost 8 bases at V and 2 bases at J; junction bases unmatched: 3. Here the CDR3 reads CASQSGGQETQYF. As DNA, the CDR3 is TGTGCCAGCCAAAGCGGGGGGCAAGAGACCCAGTACTTC.

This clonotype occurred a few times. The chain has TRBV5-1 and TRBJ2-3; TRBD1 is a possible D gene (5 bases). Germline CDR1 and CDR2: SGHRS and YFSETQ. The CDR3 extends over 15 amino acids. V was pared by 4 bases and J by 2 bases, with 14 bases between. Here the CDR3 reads CASSTSQENTDTQYF. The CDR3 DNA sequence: TGCGCCAGCAGCACCTCACAGGAGAACACAGATACGCAGTATTTT.

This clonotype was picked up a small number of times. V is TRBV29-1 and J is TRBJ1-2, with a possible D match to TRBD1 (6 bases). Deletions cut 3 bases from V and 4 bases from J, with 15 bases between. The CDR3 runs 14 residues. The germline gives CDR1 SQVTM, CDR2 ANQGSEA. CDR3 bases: TGCAGCGTTGATACGATGACAGGCTCCTATGGCTACACCTTC. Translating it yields CSVDTMTGSYGYTF.

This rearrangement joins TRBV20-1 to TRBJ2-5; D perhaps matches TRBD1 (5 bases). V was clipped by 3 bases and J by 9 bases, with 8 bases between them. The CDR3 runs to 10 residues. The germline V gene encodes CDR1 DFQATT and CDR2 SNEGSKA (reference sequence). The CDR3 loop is CSASTGPQYF. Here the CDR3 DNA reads TGCAGTGCTAGTACAGGACCCCAGTACTTC.

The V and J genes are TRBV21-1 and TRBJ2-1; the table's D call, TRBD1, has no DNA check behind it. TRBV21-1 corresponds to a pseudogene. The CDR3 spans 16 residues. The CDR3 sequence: CASSKGGMGRPGEQFF. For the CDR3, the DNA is TGTGCCAGCAGCAAAGGGGGGATGGGTCGTCCCGGTGAGCAGTTCTTC.

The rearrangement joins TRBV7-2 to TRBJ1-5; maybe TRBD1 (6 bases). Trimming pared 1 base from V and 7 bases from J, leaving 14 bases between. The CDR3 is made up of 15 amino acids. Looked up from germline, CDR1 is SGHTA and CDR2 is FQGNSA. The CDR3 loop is CASSLDTGNGQPQHF. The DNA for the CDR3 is TGTGCCAGCAGCTTAGACACAGGGAATGGCCAGCCCCAGCATTTT.

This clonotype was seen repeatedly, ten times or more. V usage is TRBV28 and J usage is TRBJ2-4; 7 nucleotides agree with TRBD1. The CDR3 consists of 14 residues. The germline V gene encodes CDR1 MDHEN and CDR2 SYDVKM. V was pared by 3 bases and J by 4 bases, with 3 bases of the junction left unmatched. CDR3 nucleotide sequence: TGTGCCAGCAGTTTGACAGGGCCAAAAAACATTCAGTACTTC. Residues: CASSLTGPKNIQYF.

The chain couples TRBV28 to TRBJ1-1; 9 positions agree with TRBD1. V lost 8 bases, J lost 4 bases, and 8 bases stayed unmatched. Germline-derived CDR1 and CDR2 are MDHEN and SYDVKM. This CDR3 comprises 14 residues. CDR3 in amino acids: CASGYRGQGTEAFF. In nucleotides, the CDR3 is TGTGCCAGCGGGTACAGGGGGCAGGGCACTGAAGCTTTCTTT.

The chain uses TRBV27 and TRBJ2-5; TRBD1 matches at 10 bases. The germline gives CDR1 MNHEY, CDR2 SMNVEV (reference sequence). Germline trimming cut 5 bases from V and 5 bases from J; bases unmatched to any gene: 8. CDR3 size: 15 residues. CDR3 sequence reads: CASSPTTGGGETQYF. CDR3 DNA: TGTGCCAGCAGTCCCACGACAGGGGGCGGGGAGACCCAGTACTTC.

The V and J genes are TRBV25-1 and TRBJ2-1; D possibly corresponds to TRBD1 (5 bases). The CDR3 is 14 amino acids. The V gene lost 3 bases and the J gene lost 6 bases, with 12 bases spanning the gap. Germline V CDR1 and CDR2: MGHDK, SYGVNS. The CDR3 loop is CASSDQQGGNEQFF. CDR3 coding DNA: TGTGCCAGCAGTGACCAGCAGGGCGGCAATGAGCAGTTCTTC.

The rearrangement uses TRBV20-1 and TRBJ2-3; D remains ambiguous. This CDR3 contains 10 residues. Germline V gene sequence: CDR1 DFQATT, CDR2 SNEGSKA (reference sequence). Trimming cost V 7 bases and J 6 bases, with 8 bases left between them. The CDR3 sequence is CSVGSDTQYF. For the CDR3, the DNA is TGCAGTGTGGGGTCGGATACGCAGTATTTT.

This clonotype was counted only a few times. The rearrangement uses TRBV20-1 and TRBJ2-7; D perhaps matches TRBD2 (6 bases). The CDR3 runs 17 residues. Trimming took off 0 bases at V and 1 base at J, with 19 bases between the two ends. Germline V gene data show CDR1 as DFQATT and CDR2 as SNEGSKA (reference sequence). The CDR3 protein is CSARDGAPRAGSYEQYF. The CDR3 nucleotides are TGCAGTGCTAGAGATGGGGCCCCCAGGGCGGGATCCTACGAGCAGTACTTC.

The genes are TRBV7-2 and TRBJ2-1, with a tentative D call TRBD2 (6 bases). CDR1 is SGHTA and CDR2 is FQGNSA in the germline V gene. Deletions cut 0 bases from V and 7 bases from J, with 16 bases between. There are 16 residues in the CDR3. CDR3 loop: CASSLASGVFGNEQFF. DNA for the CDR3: TGTGCCAGCAGCTTAGCGTCGGGGGTCTTCGGGAATGAGCAGTTCTTC.

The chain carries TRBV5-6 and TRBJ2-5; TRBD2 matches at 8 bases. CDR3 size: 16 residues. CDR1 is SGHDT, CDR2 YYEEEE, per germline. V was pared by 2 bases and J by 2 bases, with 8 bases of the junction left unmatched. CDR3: CASSLRVSGVQETQYF. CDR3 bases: TGTGCCAGCAGCTTAAGAGTTAGCGGGGTTCAAGAGACCCAGTACTTC.

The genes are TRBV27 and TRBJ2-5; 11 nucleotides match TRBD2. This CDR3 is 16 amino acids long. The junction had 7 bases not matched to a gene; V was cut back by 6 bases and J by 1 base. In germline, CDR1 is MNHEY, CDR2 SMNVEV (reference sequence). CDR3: CASRRLAGGLQETQYF. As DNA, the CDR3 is TGTGCCAGCAGGAGGCTAGCGGGGGGACTCCAAGAGACCCAGTACTTC.

The CDR3 region has the DNA TGTGCCAGCAGCAAGCCGGGACAAAATGAAAAACTGTTTTTT. Its translation is CASSKPGQNEKLFF. This chain connects TRBV12-3 or TRBV12-4 to TRBJ1-4; possible D gene TRBD1, 6 bases. This CDR3 region has 14 residues. With 6 bases removed from V and 5 bases from J, the gap between germline ends came to 13 bases.